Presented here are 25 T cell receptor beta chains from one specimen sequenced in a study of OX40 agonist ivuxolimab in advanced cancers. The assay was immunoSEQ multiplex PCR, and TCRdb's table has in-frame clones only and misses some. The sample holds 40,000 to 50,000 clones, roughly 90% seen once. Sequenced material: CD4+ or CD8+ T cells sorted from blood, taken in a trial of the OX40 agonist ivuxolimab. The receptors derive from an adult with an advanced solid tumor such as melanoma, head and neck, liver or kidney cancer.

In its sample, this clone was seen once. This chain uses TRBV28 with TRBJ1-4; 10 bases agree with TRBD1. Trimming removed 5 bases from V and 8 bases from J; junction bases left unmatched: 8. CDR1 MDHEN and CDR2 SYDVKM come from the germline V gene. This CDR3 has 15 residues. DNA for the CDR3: TGTGCCAGCAGTACCCTGACAGGGGGCACCGAAAAACTGTTTTTT. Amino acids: CASSTLTGGTEKLFF.

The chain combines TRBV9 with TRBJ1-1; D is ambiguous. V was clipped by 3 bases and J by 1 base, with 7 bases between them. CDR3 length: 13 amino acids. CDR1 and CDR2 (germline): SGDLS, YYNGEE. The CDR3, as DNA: TGTGCCAGCAGCGACTACAAGAACACTGAAGCTTTCTTT. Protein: CASSDYKNTEAFF.

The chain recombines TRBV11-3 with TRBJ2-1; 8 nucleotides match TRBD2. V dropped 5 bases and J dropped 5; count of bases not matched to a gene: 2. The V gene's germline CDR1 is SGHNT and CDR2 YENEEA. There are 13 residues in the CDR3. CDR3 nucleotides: TGTGCCAGCAGCACTAGCGGAGACAATGAGCAGTTCTTC. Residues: CASSTSGDNEQFF. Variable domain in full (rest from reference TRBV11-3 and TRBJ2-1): EAGVVQSPRYKIIEKKQPVAFWCNPISGHNTLYWYLQNLGQGPELLIRYENEEAVDDSQLPKDRFSAERLKGVDSTLKIQPAELGDSAVYLCASSTSGDNEQFFGPGTRLTVL.

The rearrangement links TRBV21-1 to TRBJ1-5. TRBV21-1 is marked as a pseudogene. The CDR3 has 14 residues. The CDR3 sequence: CAIQLRPSNQPQHF. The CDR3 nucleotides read TGTGCCATCCAACTCCGACCTAGCAATCAGCCCCAGCATTTT.

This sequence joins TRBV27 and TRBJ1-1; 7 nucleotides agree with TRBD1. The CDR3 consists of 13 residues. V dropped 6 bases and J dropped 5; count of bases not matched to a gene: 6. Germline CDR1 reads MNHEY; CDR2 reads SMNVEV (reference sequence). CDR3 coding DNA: TGTGCCAGCAGCTCACAGGGGAGTACTGAAGCTTTCTTT. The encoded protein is CASSSQGSTEAFF.

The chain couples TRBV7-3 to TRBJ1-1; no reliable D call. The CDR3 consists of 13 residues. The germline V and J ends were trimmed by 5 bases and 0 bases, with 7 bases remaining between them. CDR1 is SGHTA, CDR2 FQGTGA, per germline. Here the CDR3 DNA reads TGTGCCAGCAGCCGACAAATGAACACTGAAGCTTTCTTT. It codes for CASSRQMNTEAFF.

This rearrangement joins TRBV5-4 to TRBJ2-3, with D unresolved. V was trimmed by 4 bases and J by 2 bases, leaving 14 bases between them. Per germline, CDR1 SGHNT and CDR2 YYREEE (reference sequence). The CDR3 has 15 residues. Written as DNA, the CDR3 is TGTGCCAGCAGCCCAGTCGGGTCCCACACAGATACGCAGTATTTT. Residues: CASSPVGSHTDTQYF.

In DNA, the CDR3 is TGTGCTAGTGGTTTGGGACAGTCTTCTAATGAAAAACTGTTTTTT. Residues: CASGLGQSSNEKLFF. The chain uses TRBV12-5 and TRBJ1-4; possible D gene TRBD1, 5 bases. Germline V gene sequence: CDR1 LGHNT, CDR2 FRNRAP. This CDR3 has 15 residues. V lost 1 base to trimming and J lost 3 bases, with 9 bases between them.

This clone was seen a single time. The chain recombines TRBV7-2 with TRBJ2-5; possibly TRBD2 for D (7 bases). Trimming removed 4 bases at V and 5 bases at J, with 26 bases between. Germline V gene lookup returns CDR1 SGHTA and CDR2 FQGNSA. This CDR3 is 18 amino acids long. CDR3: CASSSPYAGAYGGETQYF. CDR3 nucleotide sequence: TGTGCCAGCAGCTCCCCGTACGCGGGGGCCTATGGGGGGGAGACCCAGTACTTC.

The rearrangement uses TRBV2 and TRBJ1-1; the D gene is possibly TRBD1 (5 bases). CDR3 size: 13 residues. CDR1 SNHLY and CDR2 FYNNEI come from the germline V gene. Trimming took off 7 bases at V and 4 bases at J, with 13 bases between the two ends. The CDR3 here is CASIALRGTEAFF. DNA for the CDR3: TGTGCCAGCATCGCGCTGAGGGGCACTGAAGCTTTCTTT.

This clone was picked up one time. The CDR3 loop is CASSYTSRGGTDTQYF. CDR3 bases: TGTGCCAGCAGTTACACTTCACGCGGGGGAACAGATACGCAGTATTTT. This chain connects TRBV6-5 to TRBJ2-3; 7 bases align to TRBD2. The germline CDR1 and CDR2 sequences are MNHEY and SVGAGI. The CDR3 consists of 16 residues. J gave up 3 bases and V 2 bases, and 8 bases lay outside the gene matches.

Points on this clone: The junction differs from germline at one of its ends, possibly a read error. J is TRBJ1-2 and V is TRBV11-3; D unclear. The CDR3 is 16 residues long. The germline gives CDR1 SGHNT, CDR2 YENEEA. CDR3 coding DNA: TGTGCCAGCAGCCTAGAGGGTCGGGCGTCTAACTATGGCTACACCTTC. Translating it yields CASSLEGRASNYGYTF. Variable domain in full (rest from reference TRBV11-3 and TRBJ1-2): EAGVVQSPRYKIIEKKQPVAFWCNPISGHNTLYWYLQNLGQGPELLIRYENEEAVDDSQLPKDRFSAERLKGVDSTLKIQPAELGDSAVYLCASSLEGRASNYGYTFGSGTRLTVV.

The CDR3 reads CASSARTGNQETQYF. CDR3 sequence (DNA): TGTGCCAGCAGCGCACGGACAGGGAATCAAGAGACCCAGTACTTC. V is TRBV9 and J is TRBJ2-5; 8 bases are shared with TRBD1. This CDR3 comprises 15 residues. Germline CDR1 and CDR2: SGDLS and YYNGEE. V lost 3 bases and J lost 2; bases outside the gene matches: 6.

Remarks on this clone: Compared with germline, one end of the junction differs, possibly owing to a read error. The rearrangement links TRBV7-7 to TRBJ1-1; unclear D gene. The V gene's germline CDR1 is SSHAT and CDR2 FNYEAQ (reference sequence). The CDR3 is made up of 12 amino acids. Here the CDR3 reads CASSLGSPEAFF. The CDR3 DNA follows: TGTGCTAGCAGCTTGGGCAGCCCTGAAGCTTTCTTT.

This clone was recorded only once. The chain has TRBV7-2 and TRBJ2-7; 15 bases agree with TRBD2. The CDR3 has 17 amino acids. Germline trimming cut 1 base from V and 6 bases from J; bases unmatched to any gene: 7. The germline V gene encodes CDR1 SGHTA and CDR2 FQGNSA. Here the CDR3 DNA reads TGTGCCAGCAGCTTAGTTGGGACTAGCGGGGGGAAAACCGAGCAGTACTTC. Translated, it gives CASSLVGTSGGKTEQYF.

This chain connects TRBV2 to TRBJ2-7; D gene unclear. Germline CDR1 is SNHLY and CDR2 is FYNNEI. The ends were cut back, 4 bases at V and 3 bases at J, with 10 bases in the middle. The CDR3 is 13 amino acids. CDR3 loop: CASSVGGNYEQYF. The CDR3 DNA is TGTGCCAGCAGTGTTGGTGGAAACTACGAGCAGTACTTC.

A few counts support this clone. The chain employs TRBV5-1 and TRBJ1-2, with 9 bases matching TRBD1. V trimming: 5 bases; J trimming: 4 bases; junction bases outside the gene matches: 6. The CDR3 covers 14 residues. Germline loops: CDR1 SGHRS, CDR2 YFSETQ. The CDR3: CASRTTGGGYGYTF. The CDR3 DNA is TGCGCCAGCAGAACAACAGGGGGCGGCTATGGCTACACCTTC.

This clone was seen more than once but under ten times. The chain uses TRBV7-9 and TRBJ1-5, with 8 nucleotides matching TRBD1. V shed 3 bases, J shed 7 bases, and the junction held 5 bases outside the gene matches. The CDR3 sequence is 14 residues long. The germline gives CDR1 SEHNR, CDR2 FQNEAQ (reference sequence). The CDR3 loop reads CASSFGDRWQPQHF. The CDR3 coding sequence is TGTGCCAGCAGCTTCGGGGACAGGTGGCAGCCCCAGCATTTT.

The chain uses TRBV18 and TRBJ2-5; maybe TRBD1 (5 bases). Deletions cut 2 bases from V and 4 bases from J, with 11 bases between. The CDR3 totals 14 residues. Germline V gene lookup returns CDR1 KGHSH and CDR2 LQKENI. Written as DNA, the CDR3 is TGTGCCAGCTCACCAGGGGCCGGCGGAGAGACCCAGTACTTC. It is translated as CASSPGAGGETQYF.

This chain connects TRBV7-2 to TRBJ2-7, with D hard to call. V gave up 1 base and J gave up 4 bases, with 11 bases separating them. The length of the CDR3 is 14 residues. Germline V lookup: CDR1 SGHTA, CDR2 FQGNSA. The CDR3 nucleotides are TGTGCCAGCAGCTTAGACAGCATTCCATACGAGCAGTACTTC. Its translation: CASSLDSIPYEQYF.

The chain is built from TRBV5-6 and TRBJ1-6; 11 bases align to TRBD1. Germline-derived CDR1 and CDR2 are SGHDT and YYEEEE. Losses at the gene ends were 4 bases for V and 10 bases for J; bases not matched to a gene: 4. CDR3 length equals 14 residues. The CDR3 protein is CASSRGQGASPLHF. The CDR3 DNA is TGTGCCAGCAGCCGAGGACAGGGGGCATCACCCCTCCACTTT.

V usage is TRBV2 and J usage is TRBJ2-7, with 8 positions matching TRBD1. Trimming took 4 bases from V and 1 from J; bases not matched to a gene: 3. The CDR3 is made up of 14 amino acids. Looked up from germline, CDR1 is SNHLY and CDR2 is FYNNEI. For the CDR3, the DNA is TGTGCCAGCAGTGCCGGGACAGGTTCCTACGAGCAGTACTTC. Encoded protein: CASSAGTGSYEQYF.

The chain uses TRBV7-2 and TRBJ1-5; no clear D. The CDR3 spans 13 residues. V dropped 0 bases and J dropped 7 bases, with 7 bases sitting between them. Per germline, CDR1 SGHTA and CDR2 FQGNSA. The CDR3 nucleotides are TGTGCCAGCAGCTTAGCCCCTCAGCAGCCCCAGCATTTT. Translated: CASSLAPQQPQHF. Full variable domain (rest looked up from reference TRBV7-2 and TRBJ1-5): GAGVSQSPSNKVTEKGKDVELRCDPISGHTALYWYRQSLGQGLEFLIYFQGNSAPDKSGLPSDRFSAERTGGSVSTLTIQRTQQEDSAVYLCASSLAPQQPQHFGDGTRLSIL.

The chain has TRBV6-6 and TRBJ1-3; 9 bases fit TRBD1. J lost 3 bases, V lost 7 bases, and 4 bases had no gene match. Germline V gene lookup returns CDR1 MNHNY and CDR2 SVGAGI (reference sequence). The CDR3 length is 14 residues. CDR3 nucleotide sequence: TGTGCCAGCACCCGGACAGGGGATGGAAACACCATATATTTT. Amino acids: CASTRTGDGNTIYF.

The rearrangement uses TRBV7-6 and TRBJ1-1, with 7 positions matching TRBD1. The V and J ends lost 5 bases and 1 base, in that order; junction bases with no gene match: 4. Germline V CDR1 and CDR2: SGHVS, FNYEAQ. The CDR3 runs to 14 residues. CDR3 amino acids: CASSPTGANTEAFF. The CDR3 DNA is TGTGCCAGCAGCCCAACAGGGGCGAACACTGAAGCTTTCTTT.